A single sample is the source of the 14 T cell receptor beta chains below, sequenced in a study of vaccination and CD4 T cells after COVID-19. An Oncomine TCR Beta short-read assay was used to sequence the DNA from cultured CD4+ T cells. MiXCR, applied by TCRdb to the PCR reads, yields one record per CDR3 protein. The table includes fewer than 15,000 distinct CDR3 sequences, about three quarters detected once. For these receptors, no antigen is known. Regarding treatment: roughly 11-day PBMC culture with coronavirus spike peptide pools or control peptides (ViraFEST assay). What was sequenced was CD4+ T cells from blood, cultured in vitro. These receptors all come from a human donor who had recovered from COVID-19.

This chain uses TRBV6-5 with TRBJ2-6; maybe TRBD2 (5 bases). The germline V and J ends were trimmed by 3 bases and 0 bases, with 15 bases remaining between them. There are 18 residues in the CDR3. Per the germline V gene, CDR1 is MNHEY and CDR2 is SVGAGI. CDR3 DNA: TGTGCCAGCAGTTATTATAGCGTACAAGGCTCTGGGGCCAACGTCCTGACTTTC. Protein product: CASSYYSVQGSGANVLTF.

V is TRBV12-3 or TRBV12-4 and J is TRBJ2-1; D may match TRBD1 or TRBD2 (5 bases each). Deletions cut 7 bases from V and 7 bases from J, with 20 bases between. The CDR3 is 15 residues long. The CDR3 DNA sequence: TGTGCCAGCACCCAACCGGGACCCAGTACGAATGAGCAGTTCTTC. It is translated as CASTQPGPSTNEQFF.

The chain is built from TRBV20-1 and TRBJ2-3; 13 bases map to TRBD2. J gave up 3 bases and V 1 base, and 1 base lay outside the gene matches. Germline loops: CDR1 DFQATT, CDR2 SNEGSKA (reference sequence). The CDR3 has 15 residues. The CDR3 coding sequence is TGCAGTGCTAGAGGGACTAGCGGGAGAACAGATACGCAGTATTTT. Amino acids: CSARGTSGRTDTQYF.

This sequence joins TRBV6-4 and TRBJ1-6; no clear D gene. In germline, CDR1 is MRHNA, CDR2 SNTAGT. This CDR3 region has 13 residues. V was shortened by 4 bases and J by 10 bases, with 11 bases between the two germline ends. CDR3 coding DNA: TGTGCCAGCAGTGTACAACCCGAATCACCCCTCCACTTT. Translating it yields CASSVQPESPLHF.

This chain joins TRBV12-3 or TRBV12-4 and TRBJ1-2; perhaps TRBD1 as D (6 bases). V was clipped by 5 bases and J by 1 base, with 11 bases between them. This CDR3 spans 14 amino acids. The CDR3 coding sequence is TGTGCCAGCAGTCAGAGGGGGATTAACTATGGCTACACCTTC. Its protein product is CASSQRGINYGYTF.

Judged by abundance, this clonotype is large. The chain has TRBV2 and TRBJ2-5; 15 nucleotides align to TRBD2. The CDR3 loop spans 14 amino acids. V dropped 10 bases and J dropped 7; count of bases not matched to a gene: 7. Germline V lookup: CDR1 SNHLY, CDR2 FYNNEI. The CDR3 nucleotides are TGTGCCACCGGGACTAGCGGGAGGCGGGGGACCCAGTACTTC. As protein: CATGTSGRRGTQYF.

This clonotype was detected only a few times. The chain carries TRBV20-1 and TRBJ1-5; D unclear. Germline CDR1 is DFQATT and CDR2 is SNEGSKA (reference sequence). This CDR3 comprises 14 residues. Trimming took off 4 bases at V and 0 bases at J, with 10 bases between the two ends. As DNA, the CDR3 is TGCAGTGCTACCCGGGTGTATAGCAATCAGCCCCAGCATTTT. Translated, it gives CSATRVYSNQPQHF.

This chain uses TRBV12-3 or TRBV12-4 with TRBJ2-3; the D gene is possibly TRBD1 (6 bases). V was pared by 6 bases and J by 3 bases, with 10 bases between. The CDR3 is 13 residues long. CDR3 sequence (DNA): TGTGCCAGCAGCTGGGGGCGAACAGATACGCAGTATTTT. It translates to CASSWGRTDTQYF.

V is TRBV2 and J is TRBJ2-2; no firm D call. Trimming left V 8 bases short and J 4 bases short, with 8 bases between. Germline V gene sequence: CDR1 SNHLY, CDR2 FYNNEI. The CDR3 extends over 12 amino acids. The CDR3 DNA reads TGTGCCAGCGGACCGGGCACCGGGGAGCTGTTTTTT. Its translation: CASGPGTGELFF.

In nucleotides, the CDR3 is TGTGCCAGCAGTTACTCGAGGGTCGGGAACACTGAAGCTTTCTTT. Translated, it gives CASSYSRVGNTEAFF. This chain connects TRBV6-5 to TRBJ1-1; D is ambiguous. The CDR3 is made up of 15 amino acids. V lost 0 bases and J lost 1, with 9 bases in between. CDR1 is MNHEY, CDR2 SVGAGI, per germline.

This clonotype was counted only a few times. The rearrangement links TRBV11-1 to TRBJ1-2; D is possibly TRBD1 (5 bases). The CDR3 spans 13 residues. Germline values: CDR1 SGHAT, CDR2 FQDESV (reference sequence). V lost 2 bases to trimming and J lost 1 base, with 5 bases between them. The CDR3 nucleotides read TGTGCCAGCAGCTTAAGGGGTAACTATGGCTACACCTTC. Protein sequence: CASSLRGNYGYTF.

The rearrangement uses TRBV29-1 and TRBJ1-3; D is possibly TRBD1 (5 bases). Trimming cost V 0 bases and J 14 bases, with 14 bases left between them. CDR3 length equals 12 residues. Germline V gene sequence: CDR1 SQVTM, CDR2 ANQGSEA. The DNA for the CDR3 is TGCAGCGTTGAAGATACCCTTCGGGGGGTATATTTT. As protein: CSVEDTLRGVYF. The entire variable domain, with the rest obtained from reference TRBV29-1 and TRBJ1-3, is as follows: SAVISQKPSRDICQRGTSLTIQCQVDSQVTMMFWYRQQPGQSLTLIATANQGSEATYESGFVIDKFPISRPNLTFSTLTVSNMSPEDSSIYLCSVEDTLRGVYFGEGSWLTVV.

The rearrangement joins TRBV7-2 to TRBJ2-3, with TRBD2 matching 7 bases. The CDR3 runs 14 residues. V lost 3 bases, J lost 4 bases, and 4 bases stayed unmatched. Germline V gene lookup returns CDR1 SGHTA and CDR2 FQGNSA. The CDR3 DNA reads TGTGCCAGCAGCTTGGGGGGGACCGCAGATACGCAGTATTTT. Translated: CASSLGGTADTQYF. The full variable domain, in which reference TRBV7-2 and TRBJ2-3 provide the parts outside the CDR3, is GAGVSQSPSNKVTEKGKDVELRCDPISGHTALYWYRQSLGQGLEFLIYFQGNSAPDKSGLPSDRFSAERTGGSVSTLTIQRTQQEDSAVYLCASSLGGTADTQYFGPGTRLTVL.

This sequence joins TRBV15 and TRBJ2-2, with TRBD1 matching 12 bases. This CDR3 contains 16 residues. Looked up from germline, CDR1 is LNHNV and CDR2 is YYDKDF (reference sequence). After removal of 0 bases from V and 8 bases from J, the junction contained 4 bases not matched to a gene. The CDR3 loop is CATSRDLGQGAGELFF. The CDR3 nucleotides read TGTGCCACCAGCAGAGATCTGGGACAGGGGGCAGGGGAGCTGTTTTTT.